The next 31 T cell receptor beta chains were all read from a single sample in a study of T cell responses to AZD1222 COVID-19 vaccine. The protocol was immunoSEQ multiplex PCR, while the TCRdb copy is restricted to in-frame clones and leaves out a portion. Of about 140,000 clones detected, 88% appear once; the ten largest clones hold roughly 3%. Sample: peripheral blood, taken on day 0 of AZD1222 vaccination. These receptor sequences come from an adult in good health.

The chain links TRBV6-6 to TRBJ2-1; 11 nucleotides align to TRBD2. The CDR3 sequence is 17 residues long. V trimming: 6 bases; J trimming: 4 bases; junction bases outside the gene matches: 11. In germline, CDR1 is MNHNY, CDR2 SVGAGI (reference sequence). CDR3 protein: CASSRRSGLAVYNEQFF. The CDR3 DNA reads as TGTGCCAGCAGCCGACGATCGGGACTAGCGGTTTACAATGAGCAGTTCTTC.

V usage is TRBV6-2 or TRBV6-3 and J usage is TRBJ2-7; TRBD2 matches 10 bases. In germline, CDR1 is MNHEY, CDR2 SVGEGT. The J segment lost 2 bases and the V segment lost 6 bases, leaving 13 bases of the junction unmatched. There are 17 residues in the CDR3. CDR3 in DNA: TGTGCCAGCAGCGCCATAGGACTAGCGGTCACACCCTACGAGCAGTACTTC. Encoded protein: CASSAIGLAVTPYEQYF.

V usage is TRBV5-1 and J usage is TRBJ1-1, with D hard to call. V was shortened by 0 bases and J by 0 bases, with 6 bases between the two germline ends. The CDR3 is 14 amino acids. CDR1 and CDR2 (germline): SGHRS, YFSETQ. Written as DNA, the CDR3 is TGCGCCAGCAGCTTGGGGCTCATGAACACTGAAGCTTTCTTT. It encodes CASSLGLMNTEAFF.

The chain combines TRBV5-1 with TRBJ1-2, with 8 bases lining up with TRBD1. Germline V gene sequence: CDR1 SGHRS, CDR2 YFSETQ. The CDR3 length is 15 residues. After removal of 2 bases from V and 7 bases from J, the junction contained 10 bases not matched to a gene. CDR3 bases: TGCGCCAGCAGCTTCCAGGGGGCGCCGGCTGGTGGCTACACCTTC. It specifies CASSFQGAPAGGYTF.

V usage is TRBV10-3 and J usage is TRBJ1-2; 9 bases line up with TRBD1. Germline V gene data show CDR1 as ENHRY and CDR2 as SYGVKD. The V and J ends lost 10 bases and 0 bases, in that order; junction bases with no gene match: 9. The CDR3 covers 15 residues. In nucleotides, the CDR3 is TGTGCCAGCCGGGACAGGGAGGGAGCTAACTATGGCTACACCTTC. The encoded protein is CASRDREGANYGYTF.

The chain is built from TRBV7-2 and TRBJ2-7; D gene unclear. The ends were cut back, 1 base at V and 3 bases at J, with 10 bases in the middle. The CDR3 is 14 amino acids. The germline gives CDR1 SGHTA, CDR2 FQGNSA. This CDR3 is CASSLGVALYEQYF. The DNA for the CDR3 is TGTGCCAGCAGCTTAGGGGTGGCCCTCTACGAGCAGTACTTC.

This sequence joins TRBV6-2 or TRBV6-3 and TRBJ2-1; 11 bases fit TRBD2. Trimming removed 5 bases from V and 9 bases from J; junction bases left unmatched: 9. Germline CDR1 reads MNHEY; CDR2 reads SVGEGT. The CDR3 contains 15 residues. The CDR3 DNA is TGTGCCAGCAGTATACTAGCGGGAGATATTTGTGAGCAGTTCTTC. Protein product: CASSILAGDICEQFF.

The chain employs TRBV19 and TRBJ2-7; 8 nucleotides line up with TRBD2. Germline-derived CDR1 and CDR2 are LNHDA and SQIVND (reference sequence). V lost 6 bases and J lost 6; bases outside the gene matches: 10. This CDR3 comprises 14 residues. CDR3 bases: TGTGCCAGTAGCATCGGGGGGGCAGCAGTCGAGCAGTACTTC. This sequence encodes CASSIGGAAVEQYF.

V usage is TRBV21-1 and J usage is TRBJ2-1; TRBD2, as called in the table, went unchecked against the DNA. TRBV21-1 is flagged as a pseudogene. The CDR3 runs 13 residues. The CDR3 DNA sequence: TGTGCCAGCGAAGGGGGGGTGCGGTATGAGCAGTTCTTC. Translating it yields CASEGGVRYEQFF.

V gene TRBV9 combines with J gene TRBJ1-2; D gene unclear. Germline V gene data show CDR1 as SGDLS and CDR2 as YYNGEE. The length of the CDR3 is 14 residues. V was clipped by 4 bases and J by 3 bases, with 13 bases between them. CDR3 nucleotides: TGTGCCAGCAGCCAGAGAAGGCTGGACTATGGCTACACCTTC. As protein: CASSQRRLDYGYTF.

The chain joins TRBV19 to TRBJ2-6; D unclear. Trimming took off 2 bases at V and 2 bases at J, with 7 bases between the two ends. Germline loops: CDR1 LNHDA, CDR2 SQIVND (reference sequence). The CDR3 runs to 15 residues. For the CDR3, the DNA is TGTGCCAGTAGTATAATCGGGCCTGGGGCCAACGTCCTGACTTTC. Protein product: CASSIIGPGANVLTF.

The chain links TRBV7-2 to TRBJ2-7, with TRBD2 matching 8 bases. V shed 7 bases, J shed 2 bases, and the junction held 10 bases outside the gene matches. This CDR3 comprises 15 residues. Germline loops: CDR1 SGHTA, CDR2 FQGNSA. CDR3 nucleotide sequence: TGTGCCAGCACGATTAGCGGGATACCAACCTACGAGCAGTACTTC. Its protein product is CASTISGIPTYEQYF.

V usage is TRBV5-6 and J usage is TRBJ1-5; TRBD1 matches 9 bases. Germline assignment: CDR1 SGHDT and CDR2 YYEEEE. The CDR3 extends over 13 amino acids. With V trimmed by 4 bases and J by 7 bases, 3 bases remained unmatched. The CDR3 nucleotides are TGTGCCAGCAGCCGGGACAGGGCCCAGCCCCAGCATTTT. Translation gives CASSRDRAQPQHF. The full variable domain, with the rest looked up from reference TRBV5-6 and TRBJ1-5, is DAGVTQSPTHLIKTRGQQVTLRCSPKSGHDTVSWYQQALGQGPQFIFQYYEEEERQRGNFPDRFSGHQFPNYSSELNVNALLLGDSALYLCASSRDRAQPQHFGDGTRLSIL.

The CDR3, as DNA: TGTGCCAGTAGTAGGCCCGGGACAGGGGGCCGCAATGAGCAGTTCTTC. Protein sequence: CASSRPGTGGRNEQFF. The chain carries TRBV19 and TRBJ2-1, with 12 positions matching TRBD1. J was trimmed by 6 bases and V by 4 bases; bases with no gene match: 7. This CDR3 spans 16 amino acids. Germline CDR1 LNHDA, CDR2 SQIVND (reference sequence).

In DNA, the CDR3 is TGCAGCGTTTCGACCGCCGACATAAATGAGCAGTTCTTC. It codes for CSVSTADINEQFF. The J gene is TRBJ2-1, the V gene TRBV29-1; D unresolved. The ends were cut back, 5 bases at V and 7 bases at J, with 15 bases in the middle. CDR1 and CDR2 from the germline V gene are SQVTM and ANQGSEA. This CDR3 comprises 13 residues.

V and J are TRBV12-3 or TRBV12-4 and TRBJ2-3, with 8 positions matching TRBD2. V was pared by 4 bases and J by 5 bases, with 2 bases of the junction left unmatched. The CDR3 is 13 amino acids. CDR3 in amino acids: CASSSSGLDTQYF. CDR3 DNA: TGTGCCAGCAGTTCTAGCGGGCTAGATACGCAGTATTTT.

The rearrangement links TRBV10-3 to TRBJ1-6; 8 bases are a match to TRBD1. The CDR3 length is 14 residues. V lost 5 bases, J lost 7 bases, and 4 bases stayed unmatched. Germline CDR1 ENHRY, CDR2 SYGVKD. The CDR3 region is CAISKGQENSPLHF. CDR3 nucleotide sequence: TGTGCCATCAGTAAGGGACAGGAAAATTCACCCCTCCACTTT.

This chain links TRBV2 with TRBJ1-1; 10 nucleotides match TRBD1. Trimming at V came to 6 bases and at J to 8 bases, leaving 9 bases not matched to a gene. The CDR3 spans 14 residues. Germline V gene lookup returns CDR1 SNHLY and CDR2 FYNNEI. The CDR3 DNA sequence: TGTGCCAGCAGCTCGAATAGGGACAGGGGAGAAGCTTTCTTT. This codes for CASSSNRDRGEAFF.

The chain carries TRBV10-3 and TRBJ1-2, with a tentative D call TRBD1 (5 bases). V was shortened by 0 bases and J by 6 bases, with 14 bases between the two germline ends. The CDR3 length is 15 residues. Per germline, CDR1 ENHRY and CDR2 SYGVKD. The CDR3 DNA sequence: TGTGCCATCAGTGAGTCGGTATCAGGGAGGAATGGCTACACCTTC. As protein: CAISESVSGRNGYTF.

J is TRBJ2-7 and V is TRBV3-1 (or the pseudogene TRBV3-2), with TRBD2 matching 13 bases. V was pared by 4 bases and J by 3 bases, with 9 bases of the junction left unmatched. Germline loops: CDR1 LGHDT, CDR2 YNNKEL (reference sequence). This CDR3 is built from 17 residues. The CDR3 here is CASSRTSGSCLCYEQYF. DNA for the CDR3: TGTGCCAGCAGCCGGACTAGCGGGAGTTGCCTATGCTACGAGCAGTACTTC.

As concerns this clone: The sample has other DNA sequences that encode this CDR3 too. The CDR3 bases are TGTGCCAGTAGTATCGGGCTAGCGGGCCCGAGCTCCTACGAGCAGTACTTC. Protein sequence: CASSIGLAGPSSYEQYF. This sequence joins TRBV19 and TRBJ2-7; 8 bases line up with TRBD2. Unmatched junction bases numbered 10, after V lost 3 bases and J lost 0 bases. The V gene's germline CDR1 is LNHDA and CDR2 SQIVND (reference sequence). The CDR3 consists of 17 residues.

This clone was seen a single time. The chain employs TRBV7-8 and TRBJ2-3; no reliable D call. The CDR3 runs to 12 residues. Between the trimmed V and J ends, which lost 5 bases and 4 bases, there was a span of 7 bases. In germline, CDR1 is SGHVS, CDR2 FQNEAQ. CDR3 amino acids: CASSPVADTQYF. For the CDR3, the DNA is TGTGCCAGCAGCCCAGTCGCAGATACGCAGTATTTT.

In DNA, the CDR3 is TGTGCCAGCAGTACGACAGGGTACACTGAAGCTTTCTTT. The encoded protein is CASSTTGYTEAFF. The rearrangement joins TRBV12-3 or TRBV12-4 to TRBJ1-1, with 7 bases matching TRBD1. The CDR3 totals 13 residues. The V gene end was trimmed by 5 bases and the J gene end by 3 bases; junction bases not matched to a gene: 3.

This clone was counted a few times. V is TRBV10-1 and J is TRBJ2-5; 9 bases line up with TRBD2. Germline V gene sequence: CDR1 WNHNN, CDR2 SYGVQD (reference sequence). V lost 6 bases to trimming and J lost 5 bases; unmatched junction nucleotides: 4. The CDR3 is 13 residues long. The CDR3: CASRDSGSETQYF. CDR3 nucleotide sequence: TGCGCCAGCAGGGATAGCGGGAGTGAGACCCAGTACTTC.

The chain recombines TRBV7-8 with TRBJ2-3; no firm D call. The CDR3 has 13 amino acids. CDR1 SGHVS and CDR2 FQNEAQ come from the germline V gene. V was trimmed by 5 bases and J by 1 base, leaving 7 bases between them. The CDR3 sequence: CASSAGGTDTQYF. The CDR3 nucleotides are TGTGCCAGCAGCGCTGGAGGCACAGATACGCAGTATTTT.

This clone has just a few counts. This chain connects TRBV4-1 to TRBJ1-1, with a tentative D call TRBD1 (5 bases). Trimming cost V 1 base and J 6 bases, with 9 bases left between them. Germline assignment: CDR1 MGHRA and CDR2 YSYEKL. The CDR3 runs 13 residues. Here the CDR3 reads CASSQAGLAEAFF. CDR3 nucleotides: TGCGCCAGCAGCCAAGCAGGGTTGGCTGAAGCTTTCTTT.

V usage is TRBV5-4 and J usage is TRBJ1-1; D might be TRBD1 (6 bases). The V end was cut by 4 bases, the J end by 7 bases, with 23 bases between. Germline loops: CDR1 SGHNT, CDR2 YYREEE (reference sequence). There are 16 residues in the CDR3. This CDR3 is CASSGRGGPLAHEAFF. CDR3 DNA sequence: TGTGCCAGCAGCGGAAGGGGGGGGCCGCTTGCCCATGAAGCTTTCTTT.

This clone was recorded once. The V and J genes are TRBV10-1 and TRBJ1-1, with D unclear. CDR3 length: 14 amino acids. V lost 0 bases, J lost 7 bases, and 12 bases lay in between. In germline, CDR1 is WNHNN, CDR2 SYGVQD (reference sequence). CDR3 coding DNA: TGCGCCAGCAGTGAGTCGTGGTCATGGTATGAAGCTTTCTTT. Translated: CASSESWSWYEAFF.

V and J are TRBV7-2 and TRBJ2-1; 9 nucleotides line up with TRBD2. Germline CDR1 reads SGHTA; CDR2 reads FQGNSA. The CDR3 runs 17 residues. The J segment lost 1 base and the V segment lost 3 bases, leaving 7 bases of the junction unmatched. This CDR3 is CASSFPLAGQSYNEQFF. The CDR3, as DNA: TGTGCCAGCAGCTTCCCTCTAGCGGGGCAATCCTACAATGAGCAGTTCTTC.

V usage is TRBV23-1 and J usage is TRBJ2-5; D not resolved. TRBV23-1 is labeled an ORF, and its function is uncertain. This CDR3 comprises 9 residues. Trimming left V 10 bases short and J 5 bases short, with 5 bases between. The CDR3 sequence is CANKETQYF. As DNA, the CDR3 is TGCGCCAATAAGGAGACCCAGTACTTC.

The chain combines TRBV6-5 with TRBJ1-1; D ambiguous. CDR1 and CDR2 (germline): MNHEY, SVGAGI. Trimming took off 0 bases at V and 5 bases at J, with 10 bases between the two ends. The CDR3 extends over 14 amino acids. In DNA form, the CDR3 reads TGTGCCAGCAGTTACTCGATACTGTGGACTGAAGCTTTCTTT. Protein sequence: CASSYSILWTEAFF.